These 31 T cell receptor beta chains came from one sample sequenced in a study of T cell changes during pregnancy in multiple sclerosis. Using immunoSEQ multiplex PCR, the repertoire was profiled, and TCRdb retains in-frame clones only, with some absent. The table has roughly 40,000 clones, 80% to 95% seen once; the top ten hold roughly 0.7%. The source was CD4+ T cells from peripheral blood mononuclear cells, collected in the first trimester of pregnancy. All receptors come from a female donor with multiple sclerosis, enrolled in a pregnancy study.

The chain combines TRBV6-4 with TRBJ2-1; no firm D call. V lost 4 bases to trimming and J lost 4 bases, with 11 bases between them. Germline-derived CDR1 and CDR2 are MRHNA and SNTAGT. The CDR3 consists of 14 residues. CDR3 loop: CASSASVVYNEQFF. CDR3 sequence (DNA): TGTGCCAGCAGTGCCTCCGTAGTGTACAATGAGCAGTTCTTC.

This clone was recorded only once. The chain uses TRBV6-6 and TRBJ1-2, with D unresolved. Germline-derived CDR1 and CDR2 are MNHNY and SVGAGI (reference sequence). V was clipped by 5 bases and J by 4 bases, with 14 bases between them. The CDR3 sequence is 14 residues long. CDR3 in amino acids: CASSAEAGSYGYTF. For the CDR3, the DNA is TGTGCCAGCAGTGCAGAGGCCGGCTCCTATGGCTACACCTTC.

The gene calls are TRBV11-2 and TRBJ2-1; D might be TRBD2 (6 bases). The CDR3 loop spans 15 amino acids. Per the germline V gene, CDR1 is SGHAT and CDR2 is FQNNGV. The V end lost 5 bases, the J end lost 8 bases, and 19 bases lay between the germline ends. CDR3 protein: CASSRGTHNSHEQFF. CDR3 sequence (DNA): TGTGCCAGCAGCCGCGGGACTCATAACTCTCATGAGCAGTTCTTC.

The rearrangement links TRBV5-6 to TRBJ2-1; 11 bases match TRBD2. V trimming: 4 bases; J trimming: 2 bases; junction bases outside the gene matches: 5. Germline V gene data show CDR1 as SGHDT and CDR2 as YYEEEE. The CDR3 contains 16 residues. The CDR3 protein is CASSLLTSGTYNEQFF. As DNA, the CDR3 is TGTGCCAGCAGCCTTTTGACTAGCGGGACCTACAATGAGCAGTTCTTC.

The chain uses TRBV25-1 and TRBJ2-3; 11 bases are a match to TRBD2. The CDR3 extends over 13 amino acids. Germline trimming cut 6 bases from V and 6 bases from J; bases unmatched to any gene: 2. Germline values: CDR1 MGHDK, CDR2 SYGVNS. The CDR3 loop reads CASRTSGMDTQYF. For the CDR3, the DNA is TGTGCCAGCAGGACTAGCGGGATGGATACGCAGTATTTT.

V usage is TRBV19 and J usage is TRBJ1-1; the D gene is possibly TRBD1 (5 bases). Germline assignment: CDR1 LNHDA and CDR2 SQIVND (reference sequence). This CDR3 has 15 residues. The germline V and J ends were trimmed by 3 bases and 1 base, with 12 bases remaining between them. The CDR3 sequence is CASSILQGRNTEAFF. The CDR3 bases are TGTGCCAGTAGTATTTTGCAGGGAAGGAACACTGAAGCTTTCTTT. The full variable domain, completed using reference TRBV19 and TRBJ1-1, is DGGITQSPKYLFRKEGQNVTLSCEQNLNHDAMYWYRQDPGQGLRLIYYSQIVNDFQKGDIAEGYSVSREKKESFPLTVTSAQKNPTAFYLCASSILQGRNTEAFFGQGTRLTVV.

The chain recombines TRBV28 with TRBJ2-4; D unresolved. CDR3 length equals 14 residues. The germline CDR1 and CDR2 sequences are MDHEN and SYDVKM. Trimming stripped 5 bases from V and 5 bases from J, with 13 bases between. CDR3 nucleotide sequence: TGTGCCAGCAGTCTCTCTGGGCCCCAAAACATTCAGTACTTC. Amino acids: CASSLSGPQNIQYF. The full variable domain, completed using reference TRBV28 and TRBJ2-4, is DVKVTQSSRYLVKRTGEKVFLECVQDMDHENMFWYRQDPGLGLRLIYFSYDVKMKEKGDIPEGYSVSREKKERFSLILESASTNQTSMYLCASSLSGPQNIQYFGAGTRLSVL.

The chain couples TRBV18 to TRBJ1-4; no reliable D call. This CDR3 is 13 amino acids long. Trimming shortened V by 2 bases and J by 8 bases, and 9 bases separated the two germline ends. Germline V CDR1 and CDR2: KGHSH, LQKENI. The CDR3 nucleotides read TGTGCCAGCTCACCAAAGAGTAAGGAAAAACTGTTTTTT. This codes for CASSPKSKEKLFF.

The chain uses TRBV5-1 and TRBJ1-2; TRBD1 matches 11 bases. V gave up 0 bases and J gave up 2 bases; unmatched junction bases: 0. CDR3 length: 15 residues. Germline V gene data show CDR1 as SGHRS and CDR2 as YFSETQ. CDR3 in DNA: TGCGCCAGCAGCTTGGGGGACAGGGGGAACTATGGCTACACCTTC. It codes for CASSLGDRGNYGYTF.

The chain is built from TRBV14 and TRBJ2-5; 10 bases are shared with TRBD2. V lost 0 bases, J lost 0 bases, and 7 bases stayed unmatched. Germline V gene data show CDR1 as SGHDN and CDR2 as FVKESK. The CDR3 sequence is 18 residues long. The CDR3 bases are TGTGCCAGCAGCCAAGATAAGAGCGGGAGGGCCAACCAAGAGACCCAGTACTTC. Translated: CASSQDKSGRANQETQYF.

This chain links TRBV13 with TRBJ2-7; a possible D gene is TRBD2 (6 bases). Germline-derived CDR1 and CDR2 are PRHDT and FYEKMQ (reference sequence). The ends were cut back, 0 bases at V and 3 bases at J, with 15 bases in the middle. CDR3 length: 16 residues. The DNA for the CDR3 is TGTGCCAGCAGCTTAGGCGCTGGGTTGGGGGGCTACGAGCAGTACTTC. Translation: CASSLGAGLGGYEQYF.

The V gene is TRBV5-4, the J gene TRBJ1-2, with TRBD1 matching over 7 bases. This CDR3 is built from 13 residues. V shed 4 bases, J shed 5 bases, and the junction held 5 bases outside the gene matches. Germline CDR1 and CDR2: SGHNT and YYREEE (reference sequence). The CDR3 is CASSRRDRYGYTF. The CDR3, as DNA: TGTGCCAGCAGCCGCCGGGACAGATATGGCTACACCTTC.

The rearrangement links TRBV7-3 to TRBJ2-1; 8 nucleotides align to TRBD2. This CDR3 has 15 residues. Per the germline V gene, CDR1 is SGHTA and CDR2 is FQGTGA. V was clipped by 5 bases and J by 0 bases; unmatched bases: 3. CDR3 sequence reads: CASSTSGSSYNEQFF. Written as DNA, the CDR3 is TGTGCCAGCAGCACGAGCGGGAGCTCCTACAATGAGCAGTTCTTC.

The chain has TRBV9 and TRBJ2-2; 10 bases line up with TRBD2. The ends lost 3 bases at V and 1 base at J; junction bases unmatched: 0. This CDR3 spans 15 amino acids. Looked up from germline, CDR1 is SGDLS and CDR2 is YYNGEE. The CDR3 DNA follows: TGTGCCAGCAGCGCTAGCGGGAGGAACACCGGGGAGCTGTTTTTT. Encoded protein: CASSASGRNTGELFF.

This clone appeared a single time. The chain couples TRBV14 to TRBJ2-5; maybe TRBD1 (6 bases). This CDR3 region has 18 residues. V shed 1 base and J shed 2 bases, with 20 bases lying between them. Germline lookup yields CDR1 SGHDN and CDR2 FVKESK. The CDR3 loop reads CASSQVLPGAGWQETQYF. CDR3 coding DNA: TGTGCCAGCAGCCAAGTTTTACCAGGGGCCGGCTGGCAAGAGACCCAGTACTTC.

This clone was observed a single time. The V gene is TRBV5-1, the J gene TRBJ2-1; D is possibly TRBD2 (5 bases). Trimming pared 7 bases from V and 0 bases from J, leaving 14 bases between. The germline CDR1 and CDR2 sequences are SGHRS and YFSETQ. The CDR3 is 15 residues long. The CDR3 nucleotides are TGCGCCAGCGAGTTGGGAGACCCCTCCTACAATGAGCAGTTCTTC. The encoded protein is CASELGDPSYNEQFF.

The table lists this clone with a count of one. The DNA for the CDR3 is TGTGCCAGCAGCTTCGCAAACCTAGGTACCGAGCAGTACTTC. It yields the protein CASSFANLGTEQYF. The chain combines TRBV5-6 with TRBJ2-7, with D unclear. V was cut by 2 bases and J by 6 bases, with 15 bases left in between. The CDR3 loop spans 14 amino acids. The germline V gene has CDR1 SGHDT and CDR2 YYEEEE.

DNA of the CDR3: TGTGCCAGTAGTACCGGGATCCTCTCTGGGGCCAACGTCCTGACTTTC. Its protein product is CASSTGILSGANVLTF. V gene TRBV19 combines with J gene TRBJ2-6; D perhaps matches TRBD2 (5 bases). The V end lost 4 bases, the J end lost 0 bases, and 10 bases lay between the germline ends. Germline V gene lookup returns CDR1 LNHDA and CDR2 SQIVND (reference sequence). This CDR3 region has 16 residues.

In its sample, this clone was seen a few times. The chain uses TRBV6-5 and TRBJ2-7; 7 positions match TRBD1. Germline V gives CDR1 MNHEY, CDR2 SVGAGI. Losses at the gene ends were 8 bases for V and 3 bases for J; bases not matched to a gene: 7. CDR3 size: 13 residues. The CDR3 bases are TGTGCCAGCCGACAGGGCCAACTCTACGAGCAGTACTTC. Translation gives CASRQGQLYEQYF.

This rearrangement joins TRBV6-1 to TRBJ2-1; D is perhaps TRBD2 (6 bases). Trimming left V 1 base short and J 9 bases short, with 16 bases between. Germline CDR1 is MNHNS and CDR2 is SASEGT. The CDR3 is made up of 15 amino acids. CDR3 sequence: CASSEVAGSTSEQFF. The CDR3 coding sequence is TGTGCCAGCAGTGAAGTGGCCGGGAGTACTAGTGAGCAGTTCTTC.

The chain is built from TRBV5-6 and TRBJ2-5; TRBD1 matches 8 bases. This CDR3 comprises 16 residues. Trimming at V came to 5 bases and at J to 1 base, leaving 10 bases not matched to a gene. Germline-derived CDR1 and CDR2 are SGHDT and YYEEEE. CDR3 bases: TGTGCCAGCAGGGGGGGCAGGGGGCTTTTCCAAGAGACCCAGTACTTC. This translates into CASRGGRGLFQETQYF.

The chain combines TRBV23-1 with TRBJ2-1; unclear D gene. Being an ORF, TRBV23-1 has a function that is uncertain. This CDR3 contains 13 residues. Trimming left V 11 bases short and J 6 bases short, with 17 bases between. The CDR3 is CACLSSVTNEQFF. The CDR3 nucleotides are TGCGCCTGCCTTAGCTCTGTAACCAATGAGCAGTTCTTC.

The chain recombines TRBV7-9 with TRBJ1-2; the match to TRBD1 covers 8 bases. V was clipped by 5 bases and J by 7 bases; unmatched bases: 6. The CDR3 loop spans 13 amino acids. Per germline, CDR1 SEHNR and CDR2 FQNEAQ (reference sequence). The CDR3 nucleotides read TGTGCCAGCAGCCCGACAGGGGTGGGTGGCTACACCTTC. Translating gives CASSPTGVGGYTF.

This clone was seen just once. The gene calls are TRBV19 and TRBJ2-7, with a weak D call TRBD2 (5 bases). This CDR3 contains 14 residues. Germline values: CDR1 LNHDA, CDR2 SQIVND (reference sequence). Trimming pared 3 bases from V and 1 base from J, leaving 10 bases between. CDR3 nucleotide sequence: TGTGCCAGTAGTATTTCAGCGGTGTCCTACGAGCAGTACTTC. This encodes CASSISAVSYEQYF.

V gene TRBV2 combines with J gene TRBJ2-1; weak D call: TRBD1 (5 bases). CDR3 length: 14 amino acids. Looked up from germline, CDR1 is SNHLY and CDR2 is FYNNEI. V was cut by 4 bases and J by 6 bases, with 13 bases left in between. This chain's CDR3 is CASSASGFVNEQFF. CDR3 sequence (DNA): TGTGCCAGCAGTGCTTCAGGGTTCGTCAATGAGCAGTTCTTC.

The chain combines TRBV6-1 with TRBJ2-7; D gene uncertain. The germline V gene encodes CDR1 MNHNS and CDR2 SASEGT. The CDR3 runs to 12 residues. Trimming took 4 bases from V and 2 from J, leaving 6 bases between them. CDR3 protein: CASSASPYEQYF. The CDR3 DNA reads as TGTGCCAGCAGTGCTTCTCCCTACGAGCAGTACTTC.

This clone has only one observation. This sequence joins TRBV28 and TRBJ1-6, with 8 bases aligning to TRBD1. The V segment lost 6 bases and the J segment 6 bases; nucleotides outside the gene matches: 4. The germline V gene encodes CDR1 MDHEN and CDR2 SYDVKM. The CDR3 loop spans 14 amino acids. The DNA of the CDR3 is TGTGCCAGCAGGCGGGACAGGAGTAATTCACCCCTCCACTTT. It is translated as CASRRDRSNSPLHF.

The chain couples TRBV4-3 to TRBJ2-1, with 11 bases identical to TRBD2. This CDR3 is built from 16 residues. Germline CDR1 reads LGHNA; CDR2 reads YSLEER. V lost 2 bases, J lost 4 bases, and 4 bases stayed unmatched. The CDR3 reads CASSQQGLAVYNEQFF. The CDR3 DNA is TGCGCCAGCAGCCAACAGGGACTAGCGGTATACAATGAGCAGTTCTTC.

This chain uses TRBV5-6 with TRBJ2-7, with TRBD2 matching 8 bases. The CDR3 is 15 residues long. Germline CDR1 SGHDT, CDR2 YYEEEE. The V and J ends lost 4 bases and 2 bases, in that order; junction bases with no gene match: 8. The CDR3 region is CASSARTSRAYEQYF. The CDR3 nucleotides read TGTGCCAGCAGCGCCCGGACTAGCCGGGCCTACGAGCAGTACTTC. The whole variable domain, remainder taken from reference TRBV5-6 and TRBJ2-7, is DAGVTQSPTHLIKTRGQQVTLRCSPKSGHDTVSWYQQALGQGPQFIFQYYEEEERQRGNFPDRFSGHQFPNYSSELNVNALLLGDSALYLCASSARTSRAYEQYFGPGTRLTVT.

This sequence joins TRBV7-6 and TRBJ1-1, with TRBD1 as a possible D gene (5 bases). Trimming shortened V by 5 bases and J by 5 bases, and 18 bases separated the two germline ends. This CDR3 spans 15 amino acids. Per the germline V gene, CDR1 is SGHVS and CDR2 is FNYEAQ. CDR3 protein: CASSGVGGAGTEAFF. CDR3 in DNA: TGTGCCAGCAGCGGGGTCGGAGGGGCTGGTACTGAAGCTTTCTTT.

The chain carries TRBV15 and TRBJ2-1, with 15 positions matching TRBD2. The CDR3 totals 18 residues. The V segment lost 5 bases and the J segment 15 bases; nucleotides outside the gene matches: 20. Germline loops: CDR1 LNHNV, CDR2 YYDKDF (reference sequence). For the CDR3, the DNA is TGTGCCACCAGCGATAGTTTTAGGACTAGCGGGAGGGCCGACAAGGGGTTCTTC. Protein sequence: CATSDSFRTSGRADKGFF.